This TCR beta chain stems from a study of shared clonotypes between healthy human individuals. Study summary: Donors had three CD4 naive, three CD4 memory, two CD8 naive and one CD8 memory plate apiece.

Healthy HIV-negative adults with no recent acute infections or vaccinations were recruited as donors. This CDR3 comprises 18 residues. For every subset, genomic DNA was evenly distributed across several immunoSEQ plates. Each PCR replicate from the sorted subsets contained about 200 ng DNA, which is some 32,000 T cell genomes. Profiling relied on immunoSEQ multiplex PCR, and the TCRdb table lists in-frame clones only, not all of them. The top ten hold roughly 0.45% of the sample, which has over a million clones, nearly 99% seen once. Sequencing input: naive CD4+ T cells sorted from blood. Subset defined: CD45RA+ positively selected. The rearrangement uses TRBV21-1 and TRBJ2-5. TRBV21-1 is classified as a pseudogene. This receptor was identified in a man aged 25 to 40 in good health. CDR3 residues: CASSRPQMRSRAQETQYF. The CDR3 DNA reads TGTGCCAGCAGCCGACCCCAAATGAGGAGTAGGGCCCAAGAGACCCAGTACTTC.